A selection of T cell receptor beta chains follows, all from one sample in a study of T cells after yellow fever vaccination. TCRdb analysed the 5' RACE reads with MiXCR anew, one entry per CDR3 protein. The data show about 510,000 distinct CDR3 sequences, less than 25% seen once. The sequences come from PBMCs, collected roughly 20 days after the first yellow fever vaccination. The receptors derive from a man younger than 35 who received the YFV17D yellow fever vaccine. Each CDR3 is given without its conserved first and last residue.

CDR3	J	V
ATRRAGGLGNEQF	TRBJ2-1	TRBV12-3/TRBV12-4
ASSNRGQALNTEAF	TRBJ1-1	TRBV13
ASSSEGSSNQPQH	TRBJ1-5	TRBV25-1
ASSLTSTGIGELF	TRBJ2-2	TRBV5-1
ASSLGRSGEADTQY	TRBJ2-3	TRBV5-1
ASSTGASTDTQY	TRBJ2-3	TRBV6-2/TRBV6-3
ASSQTGTGNTEAF	TRBJ1-1	TRBV28
ASSPGVPSEQY	TRBJ2-7	TRBV12-3/TRBV12-4
SANAGAAKNIQY	TRBJ2-4	TRBV20-1
ASRSRRGDPEF	TRBJ2-1	TRBV6-6